The 24 T cell receptor beta chains below come from one sample, sequenced in a study of CD8 T cells in ankylosing spondylitis. Study-level findings and limits: Characteristic of ankylosing spondylitis blood, it appeared, was a TCR beta motif comprising roughly 8 highly homologous variants.

MiXCR, applied by TCRdb to the 5' RACE reads, yields one record per CDR3 protein. The sample yields some 840,000 distinct CDR3 sequences, about 10% seen once. Their target antigens are unknown. Sequenced material: blood, either unsorted or a sorted T cell fraction (not recorded which). Source of these receptors: a male donor with ankylosing spondylitis.

This clonotype has ten or more counts. The chain joins TRBV29-1 to TRBJ2-7; no clear D. The CDR3 has 11 residues. Germline CDR1 SQVTM, CDR2 ANQGSEA. Trimming stripped 4 bases from V and 3 bases from J, with 7 bases between. CDR3 DNA: TGCAGCGTTGGACCGGGCTACGAGCAGTACTTC. Protein product: CSVGPGYEQYF.

J is TRBJ2-7 and V is TRBV10-3, with TRBD1 matching 11 bases. There are 15 residues in the CDR3. V lost 5 bases to trimming and J lost 3 bases; unmatched junction nucleotides: 6. Germline V gene sequence: CDR1 ENHRY, CDR2 SYGVKD. This CDR3 is CAISNSGQGVYEQYF. As DNA, the CDR3 is TGTGCCATCAGTAACTCGGGACAGGGGGTCTACGAGCAGTACTTC.

This clonotype was observed a few times. The CDR3 loop reads CASSLMGGASYEQYF. CDR3 coding DNA: TGTGCCAGCAGTTTAATGGGGGGTGCATCCTACGAGCAGTACTTC. The V call is TRBV27, the J call TRBJ2-7, with D maybe TRBD2 (6 bases). Germline CDR1 and CDR2: MNHEY and SMNVEV (reference sequence). V lost 2 bases, J lost 1 base, and 12 bases lay in between. This CDR3 has 15 amino acids.

The CDR3 DNA reads TGTGCCAGCAGTGAAGCGTGGCAGGGAAATGGCTACACCTTC. As protein: CASSEAWQGNGYTF. V is TRBV6-1 and J is TRBJ1-2, with D possibly being TRBD1 (5 bases). Germline V gene lookup returns CDR1 MNHNS and CDR2 SASEGT. This CDR3 comprises 14 residues. V dropped 0 bases and J dropped 6 bases, with 11 bases sitting between them.

This clonotype was counted ten times or more. The chain links TRBV6-2 or TRBV6-3 to TRBJ2-7; TRBD2 matches 11 bases. The ends lost 6 bases at V and 0 bases at J; junction bases unmatched: 7. The CDR3 runs to 16 residues. The V gene's germline CDR1 is MNHEY and CDR2 SVGEGT. CDR3: CASSPPGTSGSYEQYF. CDR3 nucleotides: TGTGCCAGCAGCCCACCCGGGACTAGCGGCTCCTACGAGCAGTACTTC.

The rearrangement links TRBV7-2 to TRBJ2-3; D not resolved. Germline values: CDR1 SGHTA, CDR2 FQGNSA. The CDR3 totals 13 residues. Trimming stripped 4 bases from V and 4 bases from J, with 9 bases between. The CDR3 DNA reads TGTGCCAGCAGCTCCGAGATGGCAGATACGCAGTATTTT. Its protein product is CASSSEMADTQYF.

The rearrangement links TRBV4-3 to TRBJ2-1; TRBD2 matches at 9 bases. The V gene's germline CDR1 is LGHNA and CDR2 YSLEER. The CDR3 spans 15 residues. Germline trimming cut 1 base from V and 6 bases from J; bases unmatched to any gene: 4. Here the CDR3 reads CASSQGLAAGNEQFF. The DNA for the CDR3 is TGCGCCAGCAGCCAAGGACTAGCGGCCGGCAATGAGCAGTTCTTC.

This clonotype has at least ten counts. The chain combines TRBV29-1 with TRBJ2-7, with TRBD2 matching over 7 bases. The CDR3 has 11 amino acids. V was pared by 7 bases and J by 3 bases, with 3 bases of the junction left unmatched. The germline CDR1 and CDR2 sequences are SQVTM and ANQGSEA. CDR3 sequence: CSGGGDYEQYF. The DNA for the CDR3 is TGCAGCGGGGGGGGGGACTACGAGCAGTACTTC.

This clonotype was detected a few times. The chain joins TRBV7-9 to TRBJ2-1; 8 bases match TRBD2. Germline V gene lookup returns CDR1 SEHNR and CDR2 FQNEAQ (reference sequence). The CDR3 length is 15 residues. The ends lost 4 bases at V and 4 bases at J; junction bases unmatched: 6. The CDR3 DNA is TGTGCCAGCAGCTCACCGGGACTAGTGTACAATGAGCAGTTCTTC. This gives the protein CASSSPGLVYNEQFF.

This clonotype turned up a few times. This chain links TRBV7-2 with TRBJ2-1; D uncertain. The germline gives CDR1 SGHTA, CDR2 FQGNSA. Trimming removed 1 base from V and 0 bases from J, with 10 bases in between. This CDR3 is 16 amino acids long. The CDR3 sequence is CASSLVAVSSYNEQFF. The CDR3 nucleotides read TGTGCCAGCAGCTTAGTGGCAGTCAGCTCCTACAATGAGCAGTTCTTC.

This clonotype was recorded many times. The chain is built from TRBV5-1 and TRBJ2-2; 7 bases fit TRBD1. This CDR3 spans 15 amino acids. Germline CDR1 reads SGHRS; CDR2 reads YFSETQ. Trimming at V came to 5 bases and at J to 0 bases, leaving 4 bases not matched to a gene. The CDR3 DNA reads as TGCGCCAGCAGTTTACAGGGGACGAACACCGGGGAGCTGTTTTTT. Translating it yields CASSLQGTNTGELFF.

The chain employs TRBV6-2 or TRBV6-3 and TRBJ2-3; tentatively, D is TRBD1 (5 bases). The germline V gene has CDR1 MNHEY and CDR2 SVGEGT. This CDR3 contains 14 residues. Trimming left V 4 bases short and J 1 base short, with 9 bases between. The CDR3 here is CASSFGRGTDTQYF. The CDR3, as DNA: TGTGCCAGCAGTTTCGGCAGGGGCACAGATACGCAGTATTTT.

This clonotype has a count of ten or more. The chain couples TRBV29-1 to TRBJ2-1; 14 bases map to TRBD2. The CDR3 is 14 residues long. Germline CDR1 reads SQVTM; CDR2 reads ANQGSEA. The junction had 0 bases not matched to a gene; V was cut back by 4 bases and J by 4 bases. The CDR3 region has the DNA TGCAGCGTTGGACTAGCGGGGGGGTACAATGAGCAGTTCTTC. Protein sequence: CSVGLAGGYNEQFF.

The CDR3 nucleotides are TGTGCCAGCAGCCAAGGACGGACTAGCGGGAGATACGAGCAGTACTTC. This sequence encodes CASSQGRTSGRYEQYF. The genes are TRBV11-2 and TRBJ2-7; 13 bases match TRBD2. The V and J ends lost 5 bases and 4 bases, in that order; junction bases with no gene match: 8. Germline CDR1 is SGHAT and CDR2 is FQNNGV. The CDR3 runs 16 residues.

This clonotype was picked up a small number of times. The chain is built from TRBV6-6 and TRBJ1-1, with D possibly being TRBD1 (5 bases). V was shortened by 5 bases and J by 11 bases, with 18 bases between the two germline ends. The CDR3 sequence is 13 residues long. CDR1 is MNHNY and CDR2 is SVGAGI in the germline V gene (reference sequence). CDR3 protein: CASSAPPGPRAFF. CDR3 in DNA: TGTGCCAGCAGTGCGCCCCCAGGGCCGAGGGCTTTCTTT.

J is TRBJ2-3 and V is TRBV25-1; 9 nucleotides line up with TRBD2. The V segment lost 5 bases and the J segment 3 bases; nucleotides outside the gene matches: 6. Germline CDR1 MGHDK, CDR2 SYGVNS. The length of the CDR3 is 15 residues. CDR3 amino acids: CASSRSSGRTDTQYF. The CDR3 region has the DNA TGTGCCAGCAGTCGTAGTAGCGGGAGAACAGATACGCAGTATTTT.

This clonotype was seen at least ten times. J is TRBJ1-2 and V is TRBV7-9, with D possibly being TRBD1 (6 bases). Germline lookup yields CDR1 SEHNR and CDR2 FQNEAQ (reference sequence). This CDR3 contains 13 residues. V was shortened by 5 bases and J by 8 bases, with 15 bases between the two germline ends. Written as DNA, the CDR3 is TGTGCCAGCAGCACAGGGCAGATTCACGGCTACACCTTC. As protein: CASSTGQIHGYTF. The whole variable domain, filled in from reference TRBV7-9 and TRBJ1-2, reads DTGVSQNPRHKITKRGQNVTFRCDPISEHNRLYWYRQTLGQGPEFLTYFQNEAQLEKSRLLSDRFSAERPKGSFSTLEIQRTEQGDSAMYLCASSTGQIHGYTFGSGTRLTVV.

V usage is TRBV24-1 and J usage is TRBJ2-3; a weak D match, TRBD1 (5 bases). Germline V gene data show CDR1 as KGHDR and CDR2 as SFDVKD. This CDR3 comprises 15 residues. Trimming stripped 4 bases from V and 2 bases from J, with 12 bases between. Here the CDR3 DNA reads TGTGCCACCAGTGAACTCGACAGAGACACAGATACGCAGTATTTT. Protein product: CATSELDRDTDTQYF.

J is TRBJ2-3 and V is TRBV2, with D possibly being TRBD1 (5 bases). CDR3 length: 13 amino acids. The germline V gene has CDR1 SNHLY and CDR2 FYNNEI. Trimming cost V 5 bases and J 2 bases, with 8 bases left between them. Written as DNA, the CDR3 is TGTGCCAGCAGTAGACAGTTCACAGATACGCAGTATTTT. Residues: CASSRQFTDTQYF. Filled out from reference TRBV2 and TRBJ2-3, the complete variable domain reads EPEVTQTPSHQVTQMGQEVILRCVPISNHLYFYWYRQILGQKVEFLVSFYNNEISEKSEIFDDQFSVERPDGSNFTLKIRSTKLEDSAMYFCASSRQFTDTQYFGPGTRLTVL.

The chain carries TRBV6-1 and TRBJ2-7, with 10 bases matching TRBD2. The V segment lost 6 bases and the J segment 4 bases; nucleotides outside the gene matches: 9. The length of the CDR3 is 15 residues. Germline V gene lookup returns CDR1 MNHNS and CDR2 SASEGT. The DNA for the CDR3 is TGTGCCAGCAGAGCGAGCGGGAGGGCCTCATACGAGCAGTACTTC. Protein: CASRASGRASYEQYF.

This clonotype has a count of ten or more. The chain links TRBV12-3 or TRBV12-4 to TRBJ2-3, with TRBD2 matching 9 bases. V trimming: 8 bases; J trimming: 2 bases; junction bases outside the gene matches: 8. This CDR3 has 15 residues. This CDR3 is CASAGASGITDTQYF. CDR3 nucleotide sequence: TGTGCCAGCGCCGGGGCTAGCGGGATCACAGATACGCAGTATTTT.

This clonotype showed up just a few times. The rearrangement uses TRBV7-2 and TRBJ1-1; perhaps TRBD1 as D (5 bases). The CDR3 has 15 residues. CDR1 and CDR2 from the germline V gene are SGHTA and FQGNSA. Trimming removed 0 bases at V and 5 bases at J, with 13 bases between. For the CDR3, the DNA is TGTGCCAGCAGCTTAGCGGTGGGGGTAAGGACTGAAGCTTTCTTT. This encodes CASSLAVGVRTEAFF.

This clonotype was picked up many times. The V call is TRBV6-5, the J call TRBJ2-5, with a weak D call TRBD2 (5 bases). With 4 bases removed from V and 0 bases from J, the gap between germline ends came to 9 bases. The CDR3 sequence is 14 residues long. Germline CDR1 is MNHEY and CDR2 is SVGAGI. CDR3 protein: CASSLPDYQETQYF. The DNA for the CDR3 is TGTGCCAGCAGTTTGCCGGACTACCAAGAGACCCAGTACTTC.

This clonotype was observed many times. V and J are TRBV20-1 and TRBJ2-3, with D maybe TRBD1 (5 bases). CDR1 and CDR2 (germline): DFQATT, SNEGSKA (reference sequence). Trimming shortened V by 2 bases and J by 2 bases, and 11 bases separated the two germline ends. CDR3 length equals 14 residues. The CDR3 is CSARYVGDTDTQYF. CDR3 DNA: TGCAGTGCTAGATATGTAGGGGACACAGATACGCAGTATTTT.